This T cell receptor beta chain was sequenced during a study of Tregs in tolerant kidney transplant recipients. CDR3 size: 15 residues. Trimming pared 3 bases from V and 4 bases from J, leaving 12 bases between. The germline gives CDR1 KGHSH, CDR2 LQKENI. The study's findings and limits: Biological reproducibility was not directly addressed in this study.

A word on this clone: No antigen is known for it.

Assay used: immunoSEQ multiplex PCR; TCRdb lists only in-frame clones, some missing. This repertoire shows around 85,000 clones, 91% found once; its top ten account for approximately 0.35%. The sequences come from Tregs from blood, collected before the transplant. This rearrangement joins TRBV18 to TRBJ2-2; D is unresolved. The clonotype originates from a human donor who received a combined kidney and bone marrow transplant. The CDR3 bases are TGTGCCAGCTCACCGAACGGCGGATCCACCGGGGAGCTGTTTTTT. Protein sequence: CASSPNGGSTGELFF.